The 10 T cell receptor beta chains below come from one sample, sequenced in a study of regulatory T cells in long-lasting Graves disease. Indicated time point: newly diagnosed GD, antithyroid drugs for less than 3 months. The TCR library was made from RNA that had been extracted from PBMCs in TRIzol. Building the TCR beta libraries relied on iRepertoire HTBI primers, and CDR3 regions underwent Arm-PCR. From the multiplex PCR reads, TCRdb called clonotypes with MiXCR, one entry per CDR3 protein. Of about 620,000 distinct CDR3 sequences listed, roughly 16% are singletons. These same data were also listed under a study on T cells in Graves' hyperthyroidism and ophthalmopathy.

The specimen was peripheral blood mononuclear cells (PBMCs), collected at new diagnosis, from a patient treated with antithyroid drugs. Source of these receptors: a woman aged 25 to 39 with Graves disease.

The chain couples TRBV6-1 to TRBJ2-3; 9 nucleotides match TRBD1. Looked up from germline, CDR1 is MNHNS and CDR2 is SASEGT. This CDR3 region has 15 residues. Trimming at V came to 6 bases and at J to 6 bases, leaving 10 bases not matched to a gene. The CDR3 bases are TGTGCCAGCAGACACCGGGACAGGGTGGCCGATACGCAGTATTTT. The encoded protein is CASRHRDRVADTQYF.

J is TRBJ1-2 and V is TRBV20-1; 7 bases align to TRBD1. The CDR3 is 12 residues long. In germline, CDR1 is DFQATT, CDR2 SNEGSKA (reference sequence). The chain's CDR3 is CAKYRQGYGYTF. For the CDR3, the DNA is TGCGCAAAGTACAGACAGGGCTATGGCTACACCTTC.

This clonotype was seen at least ten times. This rearrangement joins TRBV12-3 or TRBV12-4 to TRBJ1-1, with D unclear. This CDR3 spans 13 amino acids. Trimming removed 3 bases at V and 4 bases at J, with 9 bases between. The CDR3 nucleotides are TGTGCCAGCAGTTTCACTCCGAGCACTGAAGCTTTCTTT. It codes for CASSFTPSTEAFF.

This clonotype appeared many times. The chain is built from TRBV19 and TRBJ2-1; 13 positions match TRBD2. This CDR3 is 17 amino acids long. Trimming at V came to 9 bases and at J to 0 bases, leaving 8 bases not matched to a gene. CDR1 and CDR2 (germline): LNHDA, SQIVND (reference sequence). DNA of the CDR3: TGTGCCAGCAGCCCGCGGACTAGCGGGAGCTCCTACAATGAGCAGTTCTTC. The encoded protein is CASSPRTSGSSYNEQFF.

This clonotype was recorded only once. This chain uses TRBV5-1 with TRBJ1-3, with 7 positions matching TRBD1. J was trimmed by 2 bases and V by 2 bases; bases with no gene match: 7. The germline V gene has CDR1 SGHRS and CDR2 YFSETQ. The CDR3 length is 16 residues. As DNA, the CDR3 is TGCGCCAGCAGCTTAAGACAGGGCATTACTGGAAACACCATATATTTT. Protein sequence: CASSLRQGITGNTIYF.

The table lists this clonotype with many counts. This sequence joins TRBV7-2 and TRBJ2-2; D is unresolved. Trimming left V 1 base short and J 2 bases short, with 8 bases between. The germline gives CDR1 SGHTA, CDR2 FQGNSA. CDR3 length: 15 residues. The CDR3 region is CASSLVVGNTGELFF. The CDR3, as DNA: TGTGCCAGCAGCTTAGTCGTCGGTAACACCGGGGAGCTGTTTTTT.

The chain uses TRBV11-2 and TRBJ1-4, with D possibly being TRBD1 (5 bases). The CDR3 is 10 amino acids. The germline CDR1 and CDR2 sequences are SGHAT and FQNNGV. Trimming stripped 6 bases from V and 10 bases from J, with 6 bases between. This CDR3 reads CASSGAKLFF. Written as DNA, the CDR3 is TGTGCCAGCAGTGGGGCAAAACTGTTTTTT.

Ten or more counts support this clonotype. The chain combines TRBV7-9 with TRBJ1-1, with a weak D call TRBD1 (5 bases). V lost 5 bases and J lost 11, with 24 bases in between. Germline V lookup: CDR1 SEHNR, CDR2 FQNEAQ (reference sequence). The CDR3 spans 15 residues. This CDR3 is CASSRDGTPVESAFF. Written as DNA, the CDR3 is TGTGCCAGCAGCCGAGACGGGACCCCTGTGGAATCCGCTTTCTTT.

The table lists this clonotype with many counts. The chain carries TRBV12-3 or TRBV12-4 and TRBJ2-3; D uncertain. The CDR3 consists of 12 residues. Trimming stripped 5 bases from V and 0 bases from J, with 3 bases between. Here the CDR3 DNA reads TGTGCCAGCAGTATCAGCACAGATACGCAGTATTTT. Translated: CASSISTDTQYF.

The J gene is TRBJ1-5, the V gene TRBV10-3; 7 bases are a match to TRBD1. Trimming cost V 4 bases and J 6 bases; bases outside gene matches: 12. This CDR3 is 16 amino acids long. Germline V gene sequence: CDR1 ENHRY, CDR2 SYGVKD. The CDR3: CAISAYDRAWSQPQHF. Here the CDR3 DNA reads TGTGCCATCAGTGCTTATGACAGGGCCTGGAGTCAGCCCCAGCATTTT.